This TCR beta chain came from a study of blood T cell repertoires in COVID-19 (dated by TCRdb to 2020 to 2022). Broadly, across the study: Samples covering the acute and convalescent phases of COVID-19 were provided by collaborators in the United States, Italy and Spain. The prospective study material was composed of cDNA or gDNA derived from T cells, B-cell-depleted T cells, or PBMCs. Subjects who had been exposed to COVID-19, were actively infected with it, or had recovered from it provided the deeply sampled blood TCRbeta repertoires that made up the dataset. A freely available public database, intended as a resource for researchers studying the immune response to SARS-CoV-2, is where the repertoires were released. Samples were obtained from the ongoing ImmuneRACE study (first 160 participants) and from 1,254 subjects provided by 6 global collaborators. Nearly every sample came with metadata listing a de-identified subject ID, COVID-19 status, age in years and sex. Where available, HLA class I and class II types were taken from metadata supplied by the sample provider and were not determined by assay-based typing. Broad study findings and their caveats: Clinical and demographic metadata were provided uncurated, with the amount varying by source and participant.

As concerns this clone: Its antigen remains undetermined. Base qualities are not recorded, but no much larger clone differs from it by a single base.

Whole blood was collected in K2EDTA tubes by collaborating institutions according to the institutions' own protocols. For TCRbeta analysis, collaborators shipped samples as frozen whole blood, isolated PBMCs, or DNA extracted from either of those sample types. The germline V gene (reference sequence) gives CDR1 as LGHDT and CDR2 as YNNKEL. V and J are truncated by 7 bases and 4 bases respectively, leaving an intervening sequence of 7 bases. The CDR3 starts with the cysteine, ends with the phenylalanine, and has 11 residues. Just CDR3 DNA is preserved here, 33 bases in frame from base 1. TCRbeta CDR3 regions were amplified from genomic DNA using the immunoSEQ Assay, a bias-controlled multiplex PCR. The authors' pipeline ran thus. The number of nucleated cells in each sample was estimated from the amplification of reference gene primers within the assay. To quantify the absolute abundance of each unique TCRbeta CDR3 rearrangement, sequence reads were collapsed and filtered. Productive Simpson clonality was computed per sample as the square root of Simpson's diversity index over productive rearrangements. The source is immuneACCESS, and TCRdb retained only in-frame sequences with V and J called. Part of the clones is not carried over; for the studies checked, unresolved V genes explain less than half of this, and the remainder is unexplained. From that table come the V and J calls and clone size; the DNA was used to work out D and trimming. Present in this sample are about 210,000 clones, 84% of which were seen just once. The ten largest clones take up 7.6% of the sample.

Sequenced: peripheral blood. This chain is built from TRBV3-1 (or the pseudogene TRBV3-2) and TRBJ1-2; a confident D gene designation cannot be given. The sequence was obtained from a woman between 45 and 60 years old with active or convalescent COVID-19. In nucleotides, the sequence is TGTGCCAGCATGGGCAGCTATGGCTACACCTTC. Its translation is CASMGSYGYTF.